These T cell receptor beta chains were read from a single sample in a study of OX40 agonist ivuxolimab in advanced cancers. Assay: immunoSEQ multiplex PCR; the TCRdb copy retains only in-frame clones and omits some. The data hold tens of thousands of clones, with around 80% observed a single time. Here the sequenced sample was CD4+ or CD8+ T cells sorted from blood, taken in a trial of the OX40 agonist ivuxolimab. Source of these receptors: an adult with an advanced solid tumor such as melanoma, head and neck, liver or kidney cancer. Both conserved end residues are part of each CDR3. D genes are given only for firm matches. Clone size is given for some rows only: seen once, a few or many times, or a class if the clone is expanded.

d_call	v_call	clone_size	cdr3_length	j_call	cdr3_nt	cdr3_aa
TRBD1	TRBV15	.	15	TRBJ1-4	TGTGCCACCAGCAGAGATCGAGGACAGGGTGAAAAACTGTTTTTT	CATSRDRGQGEKLFF
.	TRBV5-6	.	14	TRBJ1-4	TGTGCCAGCAGCTTGGGGGGACCTAATGAAAAACTGTTTTTT	CASSLGGPNEKLFF
TRBD1	TRBV30	.	13	TRBJ1-2	TGTGCCTGGAGTGTAATGGCAGGGGGTGGCTACACCTTC	CAWSVMAGGGYTF
TRBD1	TRBV5-1	.	16	TRBJ2-7	TGCGCCAGCAGCTTTGGTGGGACAGGGGATTCCTACGAGCAGTACTTC	CASSFGGTGDSYEQYF
TRBD2	TRBV7-2	.	15	TRBJ2-1	TGTGCCAGCAGGTCAACTAGCGGGAGTTACAATGAGCAGTTCTTC	CASRSTSGSYNEQFF
TRBD2	TRBV9	.	16	TRBJ2-1	TGTGCCAGCAGCGTAGGGACTAGCGGGGTCTACAATGAGCAGTTCTTC	CASSVGTSGVYNEQFF
TRBD2	TRBV10-3	.	19	TRBJ2-3	TGTGCCATCTCCCGGGCTAGCGGGCCATACAAGACTAGCACAGATACGCAGTATTTT	CAISRASGPYKTSTDTQYF
.	TRBV6-6	few	13	TRBJ1-3	TGTGCCAGCAGTTACTCGCGGGGAAACACCATATATTTT	CASSYSRGNTIYF
.	TRBV18	.	13	TRBJ2-5	TGTGCCAGCTCACCACCGGGTAGGGAGACCCAGTACTTC	CASSPPGRETQYF
.	TRBV2	once	16	TRBJ2-6	TGTGCCATCCAACTAACGGCAGTCTCTGGGGCCAACGTCCTGACTTTC	CAIQLTAVSGANVLTF
.	TRBV5-1	.	14	TRBJ1-1	TGCGCCAGCAGCTTCGCGGGGGCCGGGACTGAAGCTTTCTTT	CASSFAGAGTEAFF
TRBD1	TRBV13	.	14	TRBJ2-7	TGTGCCAGCAGCCTAACAGGGGAAAGCGACGAGCAGTACTTC	CASSLTGESDEQYF
TRBD2	TRBV7-8	.	15	TRBJ2-7	TGTGCCAGCAGCTCAGCGGGAGGCATGATCTACGAGCAGTACTTC	CASSSAGGMIYEQYF
TRBD1	TRBV10-3	.	14	TRBJ2-3	TGTGCCACCTCCCGGCAGGGGGCGGTTGATACGCAGTATTTT	CATSRQGAVDTQYF
.	TRBV6-5	once	15	TRBJ1-1	TGTGCCAGCAGTTACGGAGGCAGCCAAAACACTGAAGCTTTCTTT	CASSYGGSQNTEAFF
.	TRBV18	.	16	TRBJ2-3	TGTGCCAGCTCAACCAAGAACCGACAGGACACAGATACGCAGTATTTT	CASSTKNRQDTDTQYF
TRBD1	TRBV13	.	16	TRBJ1-4	TGTGCCAGCAGCCCGAGACGGACAGGAGGAAATGAAAAACTGTTTTTT	CASSPRRTGGNEKLFF
.	TRBV7-7	.	17	TRBJ2-6	TGTGCCAGCAGCAATCGGCGGCCACAAAGTCGGGCCAACGTCCTGACTTTC	CASSNRRPQSRANVLTF
.	TRBV19	.	15	TRBJ2-3	TGTGCCAGTAGTATCCTGCAGTCCGGAACAGATACGCAGTATTTT	CASSILQSGTDTQYF
.	TRBV13	.	13	TRBJ1-5	TGTGCCAGCAGCTTAGTGGGGGGCCAGCCCCAGCATTTT	CASSLVGGQPQHF
.	TRBV23-1	.	17	TRBJ2-7	TGCGCCAGCAGCCAAACTCCGGACATCCTTAGGGCTTACGAGCAGTACTTC	CASSQTPDILRAYEQYF
.	TRBV29-1	.	14	TRBJ2-4	TGCAGCGTCCGGGGCAGGGAGGACAAAAACATTCAGTACTTC	CSVRGREDKNIQYF
TRBD1	TRBV7-2	.	14	TRBJ2-2	TGTGCCAGCAGCCCACAGGGGGATGCCGGGGAGCTGTTTTTT	CASSPQGDAGELFF
.	TRBV7-2	.	13	TRBJ1-3	TGTGCCAGCAGCTCCCACGGGCGAAACACCATATATTTT	CASSSHGRNTIYF
.	TRBV11-3	.	13	TRBJ2-7	TGTGCCAGCAGCTTAGAGCGGGGCCACGAGCAGTACTTC	CASSLERGHEQYF
TRBD2	TRBV6-5	.	15	TRBJ2-3	TGTGCCAGCAGTTACAGGGGACTAGCGGGAGATACGCAGTATTTT	CASSYRGLAGDTQYF
TRBD1	TRBV6-5	.	13	TRBJ1-5	TGTGCCAGCAGCCCGACAGGGACTCAGCCCCAGCATTTT	CASSPTGTQPQHF
.	TRBV28	.	16	TRBJ1-1	TGTGCCAGCAGTTCCCCCGGCCATAGGGGGTTCACTGAAGCTTTCTTT	CASSSPGHRGFTEAFF
TRBD1	TRBV4-3	.	16	TRBJ1-3	TGCGCCAGCAGCCAAGACAGCAGGGGGCTTGGAAACACCATATATTTT	CASSQDSRGLGNTIYF
.	TRBV7-3	few	13	TRBJ2-2	TGTGCCAGCAGCCCGACAGCGACCGGGGAGCTGTTTTTT	CASSPTATGELFF
.	TRBV5-1	medium-sized	13	TRBJ1-2	TGCGCCAGCAGCTTGCGGACGGAGGGTGGCTACACCTTC	CASSLRTEGGYTF
TRBD2	TRBV4-2	once	17	TRBJ2-3	TGTGCCAGCAGCCAAGAGGCTCTAGCGGGAGGCACAGATACGCAGTATTTT	CASSQEALAGGTDTQYF
TRBD2	TRBV10-3	once	15	TRBJ2-1	TGTGCCATCAGTGTAAGGCTAGCGGGTGAAAATGAGCAGTTCTTC	CAISVRLAGENEQFF
.	TRBV2	.	14	TRBJ2-4	TGTGCCAGCACCAAACTAGAGAGTGAAAACATTCAGTACTTC	CASTKLESENIQYF
.	TRBV5-6	.	12	TRBJ2-7	TGTGCCAGCAGCGTGGGACGGTACGAGCAGTACTTC	CASSVGRYEQYF
.	TRBV10-3	.	13	TRBJ1-5	TGTGCCATCAACCCTGATAGCAATCAGCCCCAGCATTTT	CAINPDSNQPQHF
.	TRBV4-1	once	15	TRBJ1-1	TGCGCCAGCAGCCAAGAGAAATTCCCCCCTCAAGCCGCTTTCTTT	CASSQEKFPPQAAFF
.	TRBV7-2	.	15	TRBJ1-1	TGTGCCAGCAGCTTGAGGACACCTATCCCCTTCCAAGCTTTCTTT	CASSLRTPIPFQAFF
TRBD1	TRBV23-1	.	16	TRBJ1-2	TGCGCCAGCAGTCATCGGGGACAGACTATTAACTATGGCTACACCTTC	CASSHRGQTINYGYTF
TRBD2	TRBV12-5	.	15	TRBJ2-2	TGTGCTAGTGGTTTTCTGGGACTAGCGGCCGGGGAGCTGTTTTTT	CASGFLGLAAGELFF
.	TRBV7-6	once	14	TRBJ2-5	TGTGCCAGCAGCCTTCGGAGTTTCCAAGAGACCCAGTACTTC	CASSLRSFQETQYF
.	TRBV19	few	13	TRBJ1-5	TGTGCCAGCTCTTACAGGGAGAGCCAGCCCCAGCATTTT	CASSYRESQPQHF
.	TRBV6-6	.	14	TRBJ2-1	TGTGCCAGCAGCAAAACGACTAGCTACAATGAGCAGTTCTTC	CASSKTTSYNEQFF
TRBD1	TRBV11-3	.	13	TRBJ2-1	TGTGCCAGCAGCTCCAGACAGGGCGATGAGCAGTTCTTC	CASSSRQGDEQFF
.	TRBV5-1	.	13	TRBJ2-3	TGCGCCAGCAGTGAACGAGCATACGATACGCAGTATTTT	CASSERAYDTQYF
TRBD1	TRBV2	.	13	TRBJ1-1	TGTGCCAGCACCCCGACAGGGGACACTGAAGCTTTCTTT	CASTPTGDTEAFF
.	TRBV15	.	16	TRBJ1-1	TGTGCCACCAGCAGGGGTAGGGTAGCGAGAAGTACTGAAGCTTTCTTT	CATSRGRVARSTEAFF
.	TRBV30	few	12	TRBJ1-5	TGTGCCCTAGGACAGTACAATCAGCCCCAGCATTTT	CALGQYNQPQHF
.	TRBV7-3	.	13	TRBJ2-7	TGTGCCAGCAGCTTACTGGCTAGCCACGAGCAGTACTTC	CASSLLASHEQYF
.	TRBV4-3	.	16	TRBJ2-7	TGCGCCAGCAGCCAAGATAGGCTTCAGGCTTGGGGCGAGCAGTACTTC	CASSQDRLQAWGEQYF
.	TRBV6-5	.	12	TRBJ1-4	TGTGCCAGCAGTTACGGGGGTGAAAAACTGTTTTTT	CASSYGGEKLFF
.	TRBV11-3	.	17	TRBJ1-6	TGTGCCAGCAGCATGACTTACGGGAGCAACCCTAATTCACCCCTCCACTTT	CASSMTYGSNPNSPLHF
.	TRBV2	few	15	TRBJ1-3	TGTGCCAGCAGTGACAGGGGTTACTCTGGAAACACCATATATTTT	CASSDRGYSGNTIYF
TRBD1	TRBV2	.	15	TRBJ1-1	TGTGCCAGCAGTGGACAGGGTTTGATGAACACTGAAGCTTTCTTT	CASSGQGLMNTEAFF